Following are 16 T cell receptor beta chains from one sample sequenced in a study of cytomegalovirus exposure and HLA in healthy donors. Measured with immunoSEQ multiplex PCR; TCRdb has only the in-frame clones, and not every one. The sample comprises about 160,000 clones, roughly 91% of which are singletons, and over 4% rests with the top ten. Sequencing was done on a sample of PBMCs. The receptors stem from a young man in good health and CMV-seropositive.

The chain carries TRBV7-6 and TRBJ2-2, with 8 positions matching TRBD2. CDR1 SGHVS and CDR2 FNYEAQ come from the germline V gene. V shed 1 base and J 4 bases; nucleotides not matched to a gene: 5. The CDR3 consists of 16 residues. The CDR3 DNA sequence: TGTGCCAGCAGCTTAGAGGCGGGAGGCGGCACCGGGGAGCTGTTTTTT. It yields the protein CASSLEAGGGTGELFF.

V is TRBV7-2 and J is TRBJ2-3, with D perhaps TRBD2 (6 bases). The length of the CDR3 is 14 residues. Germline V gene sequence: CDR1 SGHTA, CDR2 FQGNSA. V dropped 3 bases and J dropped 2 bases, with 9 bases sitting between them. The CDR3 DNA reads as TGTGCCAGCAGCTTGGGACTCGCCACAGATACGCAGTATTTT. The encoded protein is CASSLGLATDTQYF.

The chain uses TRBV9 and TRBJ2-2; TRBD2 matches at 12 bases. Germline V lookup: CDR1 SGDLS, CDR2 YYNGEE. The CDR3 contains 16 residues. The V and J ends lost 4 bases and 7 bases, in that order; junction bases with no gene match: 8. CDR3 sequence: CASSPRLAGVVGELFF. The DNA of the CDR3 is TGTGCCAGCAGCCCGAGACTAGCGGGAGTAGTCGGGGAGCTGTTTTTT.

The chain employs TRBV10-2 and TRBJ1-1, with D maybe TRBD1 (6 bases). V was cut by 8 bases and J by 2 bases, with 12 bases left in between. This CDR3 spans 13 amino acids. CDR1 WSHSY and CDR2 SAAADI come from the germline V gene. The CDR3 coding sequence is TGCGCCAGCGCGGACAGCAGAAACACTGAAGCTTTCTTT. Amino acids: CASADSRNTEAFF.

The chain combines TRBV29-1 with TRBJ2-1; 9 bases agree with TRBD2. This CDR3 spans 14 amino acids. Germline V lookup: CDR1 SQVTM, CDR2 ANQGSEA. V dropped 4 bases and J dropped 5; count of bases not matched to a gene: 6. DNA for the CDR3: TGCAGCGTTGGGGCGGGAGGGCCGGACAATGAGCAGTTCTTC. This codes for CSVGAGGPDNEQFF.

The rearrangement uses TRBV5-4 and TRBJ2-1, with D unresolved. V lost 0 bases and J lost 4, with 8 bases in between. The CDR3 covers 14 residues. Per the germline V gene, CDR1 is SGHNT and CDR2 is YYREEE (reference sequence). CDR3 sequence reads: CASSLETSYNEQFF. The CDR3 bases are TGTGCCAGCAGCTTGGAGACATCTTACAATGAGCAGTTCTTC.

Only a few counts were recorded for this clone. The gene calls are TRBV6-1 and TRBJ2-7; the match to TRBD1 covers 8 bases. The CDR3 spans 13 residues. The germline V gene has CDR1 MNHNS and CDR2 SASEGT. Trimming removed 6 bases from V and 4 bases from J; junction bases left unmatched: 5. In DNA, the CDR3 is TGTGCCAGCAGGACAGGGGCCGGGTACGAGCAGTACTTC. Protein: CASRTGAGYEQYF.

The chain carries TRBV27 and TRBJ1-5, with a weak D call TRBD1 (6 bases). Trimming removed 3 bases from V and 3 bases from J, with 18 bases in between. This CDR3 has 17 residues. Germline values: CDR1 MNHEY, CDR2 SMNVEV (reference sequence). CDR3 region: CASSLWGGFGANQPQHF. CDR3 in DNA: TGTGCCAGCAGTTTGTGGGGGGGCTTTGGGGCCAATCAGCCCCAGCATTTT.

The chain combines TRBV5-1 with TRBJ1-2, with TRBD1 matching 7 bases. Germline V gene lookup returns CDR1 SGHRS and CDR2 YFSETQ. CDR3 length: 14 amino acids. V lost 2 bases to trimming and J lost 3 bases; unmatched junction nucleotides: 4. The CDR3 loop is CASSLRQGDYGYTF. CDR3 sequence (DNA): TGCGCCAGCAGCTTAAGACAGGGTGACTATGGCTACACCTTC.

The CDR3 protein is CSVRIDEQFF. The CDR3 DNA sequence: TGCAGTGTCAGGATAGATGAGCAGTTCTTC. The chain has TRBV20-1 and TRBJ2-1; D is undetermined. Per germline, CDR1 DFQATT and CDR2 SNEGSKA (reference sequence). The CDR3 is 10 amino acids. Deletions cut 7 bases from V and 8 bases from J, with 9 bases between.

This sequence joins TRBV7-3 and TRBJ2-1; the D gene is possibly TRBD2 (5 bases). The CDR3 is made up of 14 amino acids. Germline-derived CDR1 and CDR2 are SGHTA and FQGTGA. V was shortened by 5 bases and J by 0 bases, with 8 bases between the two germline ends. CDR3 amino acids: CASSLTSSYNEQFF. The CDR3 bases are TGTGCCAGCAGCCTTACTAGCTCCTACAATGAGCAGTTCTTC.

The CDR3 bases are TGTGCCAGCTCACCTCCCGGGACTAGCGGGAGGGTGGCGTTCTTC. This gives the protein CASSPPGTSGRVAFF. This rearrangement joins TRBV18 to TRBJ2-1, with TRBD2 identical over 16 bases. The germline V gene has CDR1 KGHSH and CDR2 LQKENI. J gave up 15 bases and V 3 bases, and 8 bases lay outside the gene matches. This CDR3 contains 15 residues.

DNA for the CDR3: TGCGCCAGCAGCTTGGGTGGGACTCACAATGAGCAGTTCTTC. Translation: CASSLGGTHNEQFF. V and J are TRBV5-1 and TRBJ2-1, with a weak D call TRBD2 (6 bases). The CDR3 length is 14 residues. V dropped 0 bases and J dropped 5 bases, with 9 bases sitting between them. Germline V gives CDR1 SGHRS, CDR2 YFSETQ.

This clone was picked up one time. The chain joins TRBV6-1 to TRBJ1-4, with D perhaps matching TRBD1 (5 bases). The CDR3 is 14 residues long. The germline CDR1 and CDR2 sequences are MNHNS and SASEGT. The V end lost 7 bases, the J end lost 6 bases, and 15 bases lay between the germline ends. CDR3 DNA: TGTGCCAGCAACCTAGACAGAGTGGATGAAAAACTGTTTTTT. Translated, it gives CASNLDRVDEKLFF.

This chain links TRBV5-4 with TRBJ2-5, with 7 bases aligning to TRBD1. The CDR3 runs 14 residues. Germline trimming cut 5 bases from V and 5 bases from J; bases unmatched to any gene: 9. Germline CDR1 reads SGHNT; CDR2 reads YYREEE (reference sequence). This chain's CDR3 is CASSEKGAGETQYF. The CDR3 DNA reads TGTGCCAGCAGTGAGAAGGGGGCAGGGGAGACCCAGTACTTC.

This clone was counted many times. The V and J genes are TRBV6-6 and TRBJ2-1; D gene ambiguous. CDR3 size: 15 residues. The germline CDR1 and CDR2 sequences are MNHNY and SVGAGI (reference sequence). Trimming removed 7 bases at V and 0 bases at J, with 13 bases between. The CDR3 sequence: CASNFERGSYNEQFF. The CDR3 nucleotides are TGTGCCAGCAATTTTGAGAGAGGCTCCTACAATGAGCAGTTCTTC.